This T cell receptor beta chain comes out of a study of response to subunit inactivated influenza vaccine. This clonotype was seen a handful of times. The CDR3 is 12 amino acids. The germline V gene has CDR1 DFQATT and CDR2 SNEGSKA (reference sequence). V gave up 4 bases and J gave up 5 bases, with 10 bases separating them. TCRdb re-called the RT-PCR reads with MiXCR, one entry per CDR3 protein. Of hundreds of thousands of distinct CDR3 sequences in the sample, 7.6% are singletons; the top ten hold roughly 13%. This chain uses TRBV20-1 with TRBJ2-3; weak D call: TRBD2 (6 bases). Sequencing was performed on PBMCs from blood, taken roughly 24 months after vaccination. This receptor was identified in a man between 50 and 75 years old who received an inactivated influenza vaccine. This CDR3 reads CSAIRERDTQYF. The CDR3 nucleotides read TGCAGTGCTATCCGGGAGAGAGATACGCAGTATTTT.